This TCR beta chain is drawn from a study of T cells after yellow fever vaccination. Study outcomes and limitations: A small share of clonotypes appeared in both CD4 and CD8 compartments. Abundant clonotypes from the bulk population could have been carried over as contaminants into FACS-sorted repertoires.

CDR3 size: 13 residues. From germline, CDR1 is MNHEY and CDR2 SVGAGI. The V end was cut by 2 bases, the J end by 3 bases, with 7 bases between. This clonotype has only a few counts. Its antigen is not known. Each CDR3 protein is one row after TCRdb ran MiXCR on the 5' RACE reads. The table has roughly 350,000 distinct CDR3 sequences, roughly 3.9% seen once. This sample comprised PBMCs, obtained 5 days after the yellow fever booster vaccination. This receptor was taken from a man between 18 and 35 years old who received the YFV17D yellow fever vaccine. This rearrangement joins TRBV6-5 to TRBJ1-2; D is undetermined. Here the CDR3 reads CASSYRVDYGYTF. The DNA for the CDR3 is TGTGCCAGCAGTTACCGAGTTGACTATGGCTACACCTTC.